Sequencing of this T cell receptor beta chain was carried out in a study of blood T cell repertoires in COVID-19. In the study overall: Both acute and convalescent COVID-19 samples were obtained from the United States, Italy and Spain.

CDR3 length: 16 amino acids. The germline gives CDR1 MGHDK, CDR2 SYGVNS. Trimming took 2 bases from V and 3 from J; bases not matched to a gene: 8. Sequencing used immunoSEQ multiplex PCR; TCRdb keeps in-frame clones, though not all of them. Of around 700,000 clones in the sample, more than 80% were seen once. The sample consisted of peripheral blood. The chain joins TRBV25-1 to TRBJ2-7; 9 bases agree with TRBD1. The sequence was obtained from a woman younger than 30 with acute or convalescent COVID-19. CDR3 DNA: TGTGCCAGCAGTGAACCCCCCGGGACAGGGAACTACGAGCAGTACTTC. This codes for CASSEPPGTGNYEQYF.